Reported below is one T cell receptor beta chain. Its antigen is not known. Original processing methods: In papillary thyroid cancer, a distant-metastasis classifier was built using CDR3 differences across clinicopathological groups. TCRdb reanalyzed the PCR reads with MiXCR. Clone size and V and J calls follow TCRdb, not the original study. The repertoire holds around 17,000 clones, with around 30% as singletons. The sample is drawn from a study of metastatic and nonmetastatic thyroid tumors. Background on the study: Across blood and tumor or nodule tissue, repertoires from malignant and benign thyroid patients were compared with one another. The study, taken as a whole, reports: For both blood and tumor, malignant thyroid tumors reportedly showed significantly higher TCR beta diversity than benign nodules did.

The CDR3 is 11 residues long. Trimming took off 5 bases at V and 4 bases at J, with 9 bases between the two ends. Germline V gives CDR1 DFQATT, CDR2 SNEGSKA (reference sequence). Until they underwent thyroid surgery, no patient had received any treatment. The TCR sequence derives from a female donor with papillary thyroid cancer or a benign thyroid nodule (not recorded which). Some clones in this sample may be carry-over from other donors' samples. The sequencing sample was made of tumor tissue. The chain is built from TRBV20-1 and TRBJ2-7, with D possibly matching TRBD2 (5 bases). The CDR3 region is CSAPLGYEQYF. Written as DNA, the CDR3 is TGCAGTGCTCCACTAGGGTACGAGCAGTACTTC.